This TCR beta chain was found in a study of blood T cell repertoires in COVID-19. Study overall: COVID-19 samples collected from the United States, Italy and Spain covered acute and convalescent phases. T cells, B-cell-depleted T cells, or PBMCs provided the cDNA or gDNA that served as material.

Per the original methods: Reference gene primer amplification in the assay estimated nucleated cell counts. The method was immunoSEQ multiplex PCR; TCRdb's version includes in-frame clones alone and lacks a portion of them. For V, J and clone size, that table is used; D and trimming come from the DNA. The sample has roughly 180,000 clones, around 87% seen once. There are 12 residues in the CDR3. Germline values: CDR1 GTSNPN, CDR2 SVGIG (reference sequence). V gave up 5 bases and J gave up 6 bases, with 11 bases separating them. The sequencing sample was made of peripheral blood. The chain couples TRBV30 to TRBJ2-1; D possibly corresponds to TRBD2 (6 bases). The TCR comes from a man aged 18-30 years with acute or convalescent COVID-19. This CDR3 is CAWLGLTNEQFF. The CDR3, as DNA: TGTGCCTGGCTGGGACTGACCAATGAGCAGTTCTTC.